These 32 T cell receptor beta chains originate from one sample sequenced in a study of response to subunit inactivated influenza vaccine. Via MiXCR, TCRdb re-called the RT-PCR reads, giving one row per CDR3 protein. The table has 550,000 to 650,000 distinct CDR3 sequences, around 11% seen once. Sequenced material: PBMCs from blood, taken on the day of vaccination. Receptor source: a man aged 50-60 years who received an inactivated influenza vaccine.

This chain joins TRBV11-2 and TRBJ2-3; D possibly matches TRBD1 or TRBD2 (6 bases each). Germline V CDR1 and CDR2: SGHAT, FQNNGV. The CDR3 consists of 15 residues. V gave up 4 bases and J gave up 6 bases, with 17 bases separating them. The CDR3 sequence: CASSSYTGGWDTQYF. CDR3 nucleotides: TGTGCCAGCAGCTCGTATACCGGGGGCTGGGATACGCAGTATTTT.

This clonotype was seen a handful of times. The chain combines TRBV29-1 with TRBJ2-3; TRBD2 matches 9 bases. Trimming cost V 4 bases and J 1 base; bases outside gene matches: 12. Looked up from germline, CDR1 is SQVTM and CDR2 is ANQGSEA. There are 17 residues in the CDR3. DNA for the CDR3: TGCAGCGTTGGGGCCCCCGGTTCTAGCGGGGGCACAGATACGCAGTATTTT. Protein sequence: CSVGAPGSSGGTDTQYF.

This clonotype was seen a handful of times. This rearrangement joins TRBV4-1 to TRBJ2-7; TRBD1 matches 10 bases. Losses at the gene ends were 3 bases for V and 5 bases for J; bases not matched to a gene: 13. CDR1 is MGHRA, CDR2 YSYEKL, per germline. The CDR3 has 17 amino acids. In DNA, the CDR3 is TGCGCCAGCAGCCACGTTTTCCGGGACAGGGGAACGAACGAGCAGTACTTC. This gives the protein CASSHVFRDRGTNEQYF.

The chain is built from TRBV4-1 and TRBJ2-7; D may be TRBD2 (5 bases). V shed 4 bases and J shed 3 bases, with 19 bases lying between them. Germline V gene lookup returns CDR1 MGHRA and CDR2 YSYEKL. This CDR3 region has 16 residues. The DNA for the CDR3 is TGCGCCAGCAGCCCGGGTAGGCAACGAGGGATCTACGAGCAGTACTTC. Amino acid sequence: CASSPGRQRGIYEQYF.

There are many counts of this clonotype. The chain has TRBV25-1 and TRBJ1-3; D might be TRBD1 (5 bases). Germline values: CDR1 MGHDK, CDR2 SYGVNS. The CDR3 runs 18 residues. Trimming removed 3 bases from V and 0 bases from J, with 18 bases in between. CDR3 loop: CASSELYPGGSSGNTIYF. For the CDR3, the DNA is TGTGCCAGCAGTGAGCTCTACCCCGGGGGAAGCTCTGGAAACACCATATATTTT.

This chain links TRBV5-1 with TRBJ1-2; 7 bases are a match to TRBD1. Germline V gives CDR1 SGHRS, CDR2 YFSETQ. The CDR3 covers 15 residues. The V segment lost 0 bases and the J segment 3 bases; nucleotides outside the gene matches: 5. CDR3 amino acids: CASSLAGRGDYGYTF. The CDR3 coding sequence is TGCGCCAGCAGCTTGGCGGGCAGGGGGGACTATGGCTACACCTTC.

This clonotype has ten or more counts. The chain uses TRBV18 and TRBJ2-2; 7 nucleotides line up with TRBD1. CDR3 length: 14 amino acids. V was clipped by 4 bases and J by 6 bases; unmatched bases: 5. Germline assignment: CDR1 KGHSH and CDR2 LQKENI. CDR3 in DNA: TGTGCCAGCTCACAAACAGGGGTCGCCGGGGAGCTGTTTTTT. It encodes CASSQTGVAGELFF. Based on the CDR3 plus reference TRBV18 and TRBJ2-2, the full variable domain is NAGVMQNPRHLVRRRGQEARLRCSPMKGHSHVYWYRQLPEEGLKFMVYLQKENIIDESGMPKERFSAEFPKEGPSILRIQQVVRGDSAAYFCASSQTGVAGELFFGEGSRLTVL.

This clonotype was seen once. The chain's CDR3 is CASSPNAGTVNTGELFF. DNA for the CDR3: TGTGCCAGCAGCCCCAATGCCGGGACAGTGAACACCGGGGAGCTGTTTTTT. The rearrangement joins TRBV7-8 to TRBJ2-2, with 7 bases that match TRBD1. Per the germline V gene, CDR1 is SGHVS and CDR2 is FQNEAQ. V dropped 5 bases and J dropped 1; count of bases not matched to a gene: 10. This CDR3 comprises 17 residues.

V usage is TRBV28 and J usage is TRBJ2-3; the D is unclear. CDR3 length: 15 amino acids. V was pared by 5 bases and J by 2 bases, with 14 bases between. The germline CDR1 and CDR2 sequences are MDHEN and SYDVKM. The CDR3 protein is CASSLRLRLTDTQYF. The CDR3 nucleotides are TGTGCCAGCAGTCTCCGCCTGCGGCTCACAGATACGCAGTATTTT. The full variable domain, its missing parts supplied by reference TRBV28 and TRBJ2-3, is DVKVTQSSRYLVKRTGEKVFLECVQDMDHENMFWYRQDPGLGLRLIYFSYDVKMKEKGDIPEGYSVSREKKERFSLILESASTNQTSMYLCASSLRLRLTDTQYFGPGTRLTVL.

DNA of the CDR3: TGTGCCAGCAGCCCCTGGGCTAGGTCGAACATTCAGTACTTC. Translating it yields CASSPWARSNIQYF. The chain has TRBV7-2 and TRBJ2-4; D call uncertain. Germline CDR1 is SGHTA and CDR2 is FQGNSA. Trimming shortened V by 5 bases and J by 7 bases, and 15 bases separated the two germline ends. CDR3 length: 14 amino acids.

V is TRBV20-1 and J is TRBJ2-7; 7 bases are shared with TRBD1. Germline V gene data show CDR1 as DFQATT and CDR2 as SNEGSKA (reference sequence). The CDR3 loop spans 13 amino acids. V dropped 0 bases and J dropped 7; count of bases not matched to a gene: 6. In nucleotides, the CDR3 is TGCAGTGCTAGAGAACAGGGGTCACGGGAGCAGTACTTC. This codes for CSAREQGSREQYF.

This sequence joins TRBV7-9 and TRBJ2-7, with a possible D match to TRBD2 (6 bases). In germline, CDR1 is SEHNR, CDR2 FQNEAQ (reference sequence). V lost 1 base and J 2 bases, leaving 12 bases between the germline ends. The CDR3 totals 15 residues. CDR3: CASSLGIAATYEQYF. Here the CDR3 DNA reads TGTGCCAGCAGCTTAGGTATAGCGGCCACCTACGAGCAGTACTTC.

In its sample, this clonotype was seen a few times. The chain carries TRBV6-2 or TRBV6-3 and TRBJ1-1; D unresolved. Germline values: CDR1 MNHEY, CDR2 SVGEGT. Trimming left V 7 bases short and J 7 bases short, with 10 bases between. CDR3 length equals 11 residues. This chain's CDR3 is CASKDRFEAFF. DNA for the CDR3: TGTGCCAGCAAAGATCGATTTGAAGCTTTCTTT.

For this clonotype: This sequence may be a read error, since a much larger clone differs from it by one base. This chain joins TRBV20-1 and TRBJ2-7; D assignment may be TRBD1 or TRBD2 (6 bases each). This CDR3 region has 13 residues. The germline V and J ends were trimmed by 6 bases and 4 bases, with 16 bases remaining between them. Germline lookup yields CDR1 DFQATT and CDR2 SNEGSKA (reference sequence). The CDR3 reads CSAPGRGLYEQYF. As DNA, the CDR3 is TGCAGTGCACCGGGACGGGGGCTTTACGAGCAGTACTTC.

There are a few counts of this clonotype. This chain joins TRBV20-1 and TRBJ1-4; D is ambiguous. This CDR3 has 15 amino acids. Trimming left V 0 bases short and J 4 bases short, with 12 bases between. Germline values: CDR1 DFQATT, CDR2 SNEGSKA (reference sequence). The CDR3 loop is CSARDLRQLNEKLFF. In DNA form, the CDR3 reads TGCAGTGCTAGAGATTTGCGGCAGCTTAATGAAAAACTGTTTTTT.

The chain carries TRBV28 and TRBJ1-5; no clear D. Germline V gene data show CDR1 as MDHEN and CDR2 as SYDVKM. Trimming took 2 bases from V and 1 from J, leaving 18 bases between them. There are 18 residues in the CDR3. CDR3 sequence reads: CASSLGSAWGMSNQPQHF. The CDR3 region has the DNA TGTGCCAGCAGTTTAGGGTCAGCCTGGGGTATGAGCAATCAGCCCCAGCATTTT.

This clonotype has more than one count but fewer than ten. CDR3 DNA: TGCGCCAGCAGCCAACCCAACAGGGGGAGAGCCAAAAACATTCAGTACTTC. Its protein is CASSQPNRGRAKNIQYF. The chain carries TRBV4-1 and TRBJ2-4; 8 bases are a match to TRBD1. With 2 bases clipped from V and 0 bases from J, the junction kept 6 bases outside the gene matches. Germline lookup yields CDR1 MGHRA and CDR2 YSYEKL. The CDR3 extends over 17 amino acids.

The chain combines TRBV7-2 with TRBJ2-4; no firm D call. This CDR3 comprises 15 residues. The germline V gene has CDR1 SGHTA and CDR2 FQGNSA. The V and J ends lost 1 base and 6 bases respectively, with 13 bases between them. The chain's CDR3 is CASSLEFGLPNIQYF. The CDR3 region has the DNA TGTGCCAGCAGCTTAGAGTTTGGTCTCCCAAACATTCAGTACTTC.

The gene calls are TRBV24-1 and TRBJ1-2; D gene uncertain. Germline loops: CDR1 KGHDR, CDR2 SFDVKD. The V and J ends lost 0 bases and 2 bases respectively, with 6 bases between them. The CDR3 runs to 14 residues. The CDR3 spells CATSDLTVNYGYTF. The CDR3 DNA reads as TGTGCCACCAGTGATTTGACAGTCAACTATGGCTACACCTTC.

The rearrangement links TRBV6-2 or TRBV6-3 to TRBJ2-1; TRBD2 matches 11 bases. The CDR3 has 15 residues. V trimming: 6 bases; J trimming: 6 bases; junction bases outside the gene matches: 7. Germline assignment: CDR1 MNHEY and CDR2 SVGEGT. The CDR3 DNA reads TGTGCCAGCAGCCTACTAGCGGGAGTTTCCAATGAGCAGTTCTTC. Encoded protein: CASSLLAGVSNEQFF.

This clonotype has a handful of counts. The gene calls are TRBV5-1 and TRBJ1-5; D ambiguous. Germline CDR1 reads SGHRS; CDR2 reads YFSETQ. The V and J ends lost 0 bases and 7 bases respectively, with 11 bases between them. CDR3 length: 14 residues. The CDR3 here is CASSLAPGEQPQHF. The CDR3 DNA follows: TGCGCCAGCAGCTTGGCCCCGGGCGAGCAGCCCCAGCATTTT.

This clonotype was seen only a few times. The chain links TRBV18 to TRBJ2-2, with D possibly matching TRBD2 (5 bases). Trimming removed 5 bases from V and 0 bases from J, with 13 bases in between. Germline V gene sequence: CDR1 KGHSH, CDR2 LQKENI. The CDR3 extends over 16 amino acids. CDR3 sequence (DNA): TGTGCCAGCTCAATTTTCGGAGGCGCGAACACCGGGGAGCTGTTTTTT. Translated: CASSIFGGANTGELFF.

The chain carries TRBV28 and TRBJ1-1; tentatively, D is TRBD1 (6 bases). This CDR3 contains 13 residues. V lost 8 bases, J lost 3 bases, and 13 bases lay in between. CDR1 and CDR2 (germline): MDHEN, SYDVKM. This CDR3 reads CASRQVRYTEAFF. The DNA of the CDR3 is TGTGCCAGCCGACAGGTCAGGTACACTGAAGCTTTCTTT.

The chain has TRBV4-2 and TRBJ1-4; possibly TRBD1 for D (5 bases). V lost 4 bases and J lost 5, with 5 bases in between. The CDR3 has 12 residues. Germline lookup yields CDR1 LGHNA and CDR2 YNFKEQ. Here the CDR3 DNA reads TGTGCCAGCAGCCGGGACAATGAAAAACTGTTTTTT. It yields the protein CASSRDNEKLFF.

The sample holds many counts of this clonotype. The chain recombines TRBV9 with TRBJ2-3; the D gene is possibly TRBD2 (5 bases). V was cut by 4 bases and J by 4 bases, with 10 bases left in between. Germline V gene data show CDR1 as SGDLS and CDR2 as YYNGEE. This CDR3 has 13 residues. CDR3 amino acids: CASSLGSADTQYF. The DNA for the CDR3 is TGTGCCAGCAGCCTAGGTAGCGCAGATACGCAGTATTTT.

The V call is TRBV4-2, the J call TRBJ2-5; 13 nucleotides align to TRBD2. The CDR3 runs to 16 residues. Trimming cost V 3 bases and J 5 bases; bases outside gene matches: 6. Germline CDR1 reads LGHNA; CDR2 reads YNFKEQ. The CDR3 sequence: CASSHGLAGVGETQYF. The CDR3, as DNA: TGTGCCAGCAGCCACGGACTAGCGGGAGTAGGGGAGACCCAGTACTTC.

This clonotype was observed at least ten times. The gene calls are TRBV6-2 or TRBV6-3 and TRBJ2-1; the match to TRBD2 covers 10 bases. The length of the CDR3 is 16 residues. The V gene's germline CDR1 is MNHEY and CDR2 SVGEGT. J gave up 4 bases and V 8 bases, and 11 bases lay outside the gene matches. CDR3 protein: CASSYGASGSYNEQFF. CDR3 coding DNA: TGTGCCAGCTCTTACGGGGCTAGCGGGAGTTACAATGAGCAGTTCTTC.

This clonotype was picked up many times. V usage is TRBV20-1 and J usage is TRBJ2-3; the D is unclear. Germline V gene lookup returns CDR1 DFQATT and CDR2 SNEGSKA (reference sequence). V gave up 3 bases and J gave up 2 bases, with 12 bases separating them. The CDR3 has 14 residues. CDR3 DNA: TGCAGTGCTAGTATGGCTGTCCCCACAGATACGCAGTATTTT. Protein sequence: CSASMAVPTDTQYF.

The rearrangement links TRBV20-1 to TRBJ2-2, with TRBD1 matching 7 bases. Germline V gene data show CDR1 as DFQATT and CDR2 as SNEGSKA (reference sequence). Losses at the gene ends were 4 bases for V and 6 bases for J; bases not matched to a gene: 5. There are 13 residues in the CDR3. The CDR3 bases are TGCAGTGCTATAGAAACAGGGGCCGGGGAGCTGTTTTTT. It specifies CSAIETGAGELFF.

This clonotype was detected many times. The chain combines TRBV3-1 with TRBJ2-7; D might be TRBD1 (5 bases). CDR1 is LGHDT and CDR2 is YNNKEL in the germline V gene (reference sequence). Trimming pared 4 bases from V and 6 bases from J, leaving 13 bases between. The CDR3 runs to 13 residues. The CDR3 reads CASSLQGLREQYF. The DNA for the CDR3 is TGTGCCAGCAGCCTCCAGGGATTACGCGAGCAGTACTTC.

A few counts support this clonotype. V usage is TRBV19 and J usage is TRBJ2-1; tentatively, D is TRBD1 (6 bases). The V gene lost 1 base and the J gene lost 2 bases, with 12 bases spanning the gap. From germline, CDR1 is LNHDA and CDR2 SQIVND (reference sequence). This CDR3 has 16 residues. The CDR3 nucleotides read TGTGCCAGTAGTATAGTCGCTAAGGGGGCCTACAATGAGCAGTTCTTC. Its translation is CASSIVAKGAYNEQFF.

The chain couples TRBV6-2 or TRBV6-3 to TRBJ2-5, with a weak D call TRBD2 (6 bases). The V gene's germline CDR1 is MNHEY and CDR2 SVGEGT. CDR3 length: 14 amino acids. V was trimmed by 6 bases and J by 5 bases, leaving 16 bases between them. CDR3 sequence reads: CASSPAGYAETQYF. CDR3 nucleotides: TGTGCCAGCAGCCCCGCGGGATACGCGGAGACCCAGTACTTC.